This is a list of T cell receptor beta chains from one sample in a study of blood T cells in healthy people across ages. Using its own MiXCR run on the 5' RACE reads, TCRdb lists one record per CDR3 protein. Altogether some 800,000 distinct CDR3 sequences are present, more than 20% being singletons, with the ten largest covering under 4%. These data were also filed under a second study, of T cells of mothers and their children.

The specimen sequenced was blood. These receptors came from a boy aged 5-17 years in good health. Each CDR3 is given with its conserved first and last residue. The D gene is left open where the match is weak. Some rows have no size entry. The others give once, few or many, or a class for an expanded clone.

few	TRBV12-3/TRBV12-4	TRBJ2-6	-	CASTLRTAGANVLTF	TGTGCCAGCACCTTAAGGACGGCTGGGGCCAACGTCCTGACTTTC
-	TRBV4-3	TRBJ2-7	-	CASSQDRWGAYEQYF	TGCGCCAGCAGCCAGGACCGATGGGGGGCCTACGAGCAGTACTTC
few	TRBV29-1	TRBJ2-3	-	CSVENWGTQYF	TGCAGCGTCGAAAATTGGGGTACGCAGTATTTT
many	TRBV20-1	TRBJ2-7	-	CSASIGGNLGEQYF	TGCAGTGCTAGCATTGGAGGAAATCTGGGCGAGCAGTACTTC
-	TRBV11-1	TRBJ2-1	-	CASRPRVGQGPTLENNEQFF	TGTGCCAGCAGACCCAGGGTGGGTCAGGGTCCCACATTGGAGAACAATGAGCAGTTCTTC
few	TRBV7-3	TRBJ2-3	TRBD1	CASSRDRDYTDTQYF	TGTGCCAGCAGCCGGGACAGGGACTACACAGATACGCAGTATTTT
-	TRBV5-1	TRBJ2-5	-	CASSYITGLGETQYF	TGCGCCAGCAGCTACATAACAGGGTTGGGGGAGACCCAGTACTTC
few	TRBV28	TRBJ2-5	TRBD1	CASTKGQGSPLETQYF	TGTGCCAGCACTAAAGGACAGGGATCTCCGTTAGAGACCCAGTACTTC
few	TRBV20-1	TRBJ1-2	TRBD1	CSARGTGANYGYTF	TGCAGTGCTAGGGGGACAGGAGCTAACTATGGCTACACCTTC
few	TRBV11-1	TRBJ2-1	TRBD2	CASNRLAGEQFF	TGTGCCAGCAACAGACTAGCGGGGGAGCAGTTCTTC
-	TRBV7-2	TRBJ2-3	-	CASSSGPRDTQYF	TGTGCCAGCAGCTCCGGGCCTCGAGATACGCAGTATTTT
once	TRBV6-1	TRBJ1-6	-	CASSVGMISSPLHF	TGTGCCAGCAGTGTAGGGATGATATCTTCACCCCTCCACTTT
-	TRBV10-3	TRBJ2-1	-	CAISELWGNEQFF	TGTGCCATCAGTGAACTATGGGGCAATGAGCAGTTCTTC
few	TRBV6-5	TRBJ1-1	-	CATHRDTEAFF	TGTGCCACTCACAGGGACACTGAAGCTTTCTTT
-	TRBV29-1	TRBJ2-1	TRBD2	CSVLGLAGYNEQFF	TGCAGCGTTCTGGGGCTAGCGGGATACAATGAGCAGTTCTTC
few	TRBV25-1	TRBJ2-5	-	CASSENGGLETQYF	TGTGCCAGCAGTGAAAATGGGGGGCTGGAGACCCAGTACTTC
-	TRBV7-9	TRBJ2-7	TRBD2	CASSRGAYEQYF	TGTGCCAGCTCCCGGGGGGCCTACGAGCAGTACTTC
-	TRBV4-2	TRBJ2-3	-	CASSHPGTVTDTQYF	TGTGCCAGCAGCCATCCCGGGACTGTCACAGATACGCAGTATTTT
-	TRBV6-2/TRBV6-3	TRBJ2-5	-	CASGPPFGETQYF	TGTGCCAGCGGCCCCCCTTTCGGAGAGACCCAGTACTTC
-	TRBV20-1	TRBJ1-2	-	CSASAQQVCTF	TGCAGTGCTAGTGCTCAACAGGTCTGCACCTTC